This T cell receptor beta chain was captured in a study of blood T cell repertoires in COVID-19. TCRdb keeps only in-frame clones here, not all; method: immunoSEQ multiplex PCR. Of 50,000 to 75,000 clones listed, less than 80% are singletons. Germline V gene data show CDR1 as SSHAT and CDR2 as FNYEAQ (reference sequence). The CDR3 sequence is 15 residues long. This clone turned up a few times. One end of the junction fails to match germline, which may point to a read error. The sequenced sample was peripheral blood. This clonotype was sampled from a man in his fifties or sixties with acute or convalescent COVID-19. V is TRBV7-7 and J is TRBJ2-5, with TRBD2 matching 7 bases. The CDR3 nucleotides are TGTGCTAGCAGCTTACACCCTAGCGGCCAAGAGACCCAGTACTTC. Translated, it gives CASSLHPSGQETQYF.